A single sample is the source of the 19 T cell receptor beta chains below, sequenced in a study of cytomegalovirus exposure and HLA in healthy donors. The PCR made use of 60 Vbeta and 13 Jbeta primers. Assay: immunoSEQ multiplex PCR; the TCRdb copy retains only in-frame clones and omits some. The profile shows 100,000 or so clones, approximately 69% of them singletons. Sequencing used PBMCs. The receptors come from a young man in good health and CMV-seronegative.

CDR3 nucleotides: TGCGCCAGCACCACGGGATCGAACACCGGGGAGCTGTTTTTT. Amino acid sequence: CASTTGSNTGELFF. This chain uses TRBV5-1 with TRBJ2-2, with D tentatively TRBD2 (5 bases). The V end was cut by 6 bases, the J end by 0 bases, with 9 bases between. The CDR3 totals 14 residues. Germline V CDR1 and CDR2: SGHRS, YFSETQ. Based on the CDR3 plus reference TRBV5-1 and TRBJ2-2, the full variable domain is KAGVTQTPRYLIKTRGQQVTLSCSPISGHRSVSWYQQTPGQGLQFLFEYFSETQRNKGNFPGRFSGRQFSNSRSEMNVSTLELGDSALYLCASTTGSNTGELFFGEGSRLTVL.

The genes are TRBV2 and TRBJ2-2, with 9 bases fitting TRBD2. Unmatched junction bases numbered 4, after V lost 8 bases and J lost 3 bases. The CDR3 is 14 residues long. CDR1 and CDR2 from the germline V gene are SNHLY and FYNNEI. The CDR3 nucleotides are TGTGCCAGCGCCGGGACTAGCTACACCGGGGAGCTGTTTTTT. Amino acid sequence: CASAGTSYTGELFF.

The chain carries TRBV7-2 and TRBJ2-5, with TRBD1 as a possible D gene (5 bases). The assigned J gene may be wrong: the sequence end matches TRBJ2-7 better. The germline V gene has CDR1 SGHTA and CDR2 FQGNSA. The CDR3 loop spans 16 amino acids. CDR3 sequence reads: CASSLGPRGRLYEQYF. The CDR3 DNA follows: TGTGCCAGCAGCTTAGGACCAAGGGGTCGGCTTTACGAGCAGTACTTC.

The chain combines TRBV7-8 with TRBJ1-2, with D possibly being TRBD1 (5 bases). Germline loops: CDR1 SGHVS, CDR2 FQNEAQ. The germline V and J ends were trimmed by 0 bases and 5 bases, with 13 bases remaining between them. The CDR3 has 15 residues. The CDR3 spells CASSLAGQGRYGYTF. CDR3 nucleotide sequence: TGTGCCAGCAGCTTAGCCGGTCAGGGTCGATATGGCTACACCTTC.

As regards this clone: The final CDR3 position lacks the conserved phenylalanine or tryptophan, pointing to a likely read error. The DNA is omitted, as the CDR3 cannot be located on it reliably, and the CDR3 follows TCRdb's listing. The chain joins TRBV4-1 to TRBJ1-2; the DNA was not compared with TRBD1, the D call given in the table. Germline CDR1 MGHRA, CDR2 YSYEKL. The CDR3 is 14 amino acids in total, end residues counted. CDR3 in amino acids: CASSQPDRDRVLRV.

This clone was seen a few times. The rearrangement links TRBV6-6 to TRBJ2-3; D is perhaps TRBD1 (6 bases). Trimming took off 5 bases at V and 2 bases at J, with 14 bases between the two ends. The germline gives CDR1 MNHNY, CDR2 SVGAGI (reference sequence). The CDR3 length is 15 residues. The CDR3 DNA follows: TGTGCCAGCAGTCCGCAGGGGCGCAACACAGATACGCAGTATTTT. Translating gives CASSPQGRNTDTQYF.

The J gene is TRBJ2-1, the V gene TRBV21-1; the table's D call, TRBD2, has no DNA check behind it. TRBV21-1 is a pseudogene. This CDR3 has 17 amino acids. This CDR3 reads CASSKDIRSFSYNEQFF. The CDR3, as DNA: TGTGCCAGCAGCAAAGATATTCGGTCCTTCTCCTACAATGAGCAGTTCTTC.

In this sample, this clone turned up a few times. The chain's CDR3 is CASCTGGQETQYF. The CDR3 bases are TGCGCCAGCTGCACAGGGGGGCAAGAGACCCAGTACTTC. This chain joins TRBV5-1 and TRBJ2-5; 8 bases align to TRBD1. Unmatched junction bases numbered 4, after V lost 7 bases and J lost 2 bases. CDR3 length equals 13 residues. The germline CDR1 and CDR2 sequences are SGHRS and YFSETQ.

The chain combines TRBV7-9 with TRBJ2-1; 13 bases align to TRBD2. V shed 1 base and J 4 bases; nucleotides not matched to a gene: 4. This CDR3 comprises 17 residues. Germline values: CDR1 SEHNR, CDR2 FQNEAQ (reference sequence). The CDR3 protein is CASSLGGTSGMYNEQFF. The CDR3 nucleotides read TGTGCCAGCAGCTTAGGAGGGACTAGCGGGATGTACAATGAGCAGTTCTTC.

V usage is TRBV5-4 and J usage is TRBJ2-2; 9 bases are shared with TRBD1. This CDR3 is 17 amino acids long. V dropped 4 bases and J dropped 6; count of bases not matched to a gene: 13. The germline V gene encodes CDR1 SGHNT and CDR2 YYREEE (reference sequence). The CDR3 protein is CASSLGTGSTGAGELFF. The CDR3 region has the DNA TGTGCCAGCAGCCTAGGGACAGGGTCAACGGGAGCCGGGGAGCTGTTTTTT.

The chain recombines TRBV11-2 with TRBJ2-1; D uncertain. V was cut by 1 base and J by 0 bases, with 13 bases left in between. The CDR3 covers 17 residues. Germline CDR1 is SGHAT and CDR2 is FQNNGV. The CDR3 coding sequence is TGTGCCAGCAGCTTAGCGGGTCTCACCTCCTCCTACAATGAGCAGTTCTTC. It is translated as CASSLAGLTSSYNEQFF. The variable domain in full, completed from reference TRBV11-2 and TRBJ2-1, reads EAGVAQSPRYKIIEKRQSVAFWCNPISGHATLYWYQQILGQGPKLLIQFQNNGVVDDSQLPKDRFSAERLKGVDSTLKIQPAKLEDSAVYLCASSLAGLTSSYNEQFFGPGTRLTVL.

The V call is TRBV28, the J call TRBJ2-3, with 8 bases lining up with TRBD1. The CDR3 extends over 15 amino acids. From germline, CDR1 is MDHEN and CDR2 SYDVKM. The J segment lost 0 bases and the V segment lost 9 bases, leaving 8 bases of the junction unmatched. CDR3 in amino acids: CASWSGTGSTDTQYF. CDR3 nucleotides: TGTGCCAGTTGGTCCGGGACAGGCAGCACAGATACGCAGTATTTT.

The V and J genes are TRBV5-5 and TRBJ1-3; tentatively, D is TRBD1 (6 bases). In germline, CDR1 is SGHKS, CDR2 YYEKEE (reference sequence). Trimming left V 2 bases short and J 10 bases short, with 16 bases between. The CDR3 is made up of 14 amino acids. The CDR3 DNA follows: TGTGCCAGCAGCTTTCGGGACAACAAGGATACCATATATTTT. It codes for CASSFRDNKDTIYF. Together with reference TRBV5-5 and TRBJ1-3, the CDR3 gives the full variable domain: DAGVTQSPTHLIKTRGQQVTLRCSPISGHKSVSWYQQVLGQGPQFIFQYYEKEERGRGNFPDRFSARQFPNYSSELNVNALLLGDSALYLCASSFRDNKDTIYFGEGSWLTVV.

CDR3: CASSRSPGLDEQYF. The CDR3 bases are TGTGCCAGCAGCAGGAGTCCAGGGTTGGACGAGCAGTACTTC. The V gene is TRBV5-5, the J gene TRBJ2-7, with D tentatively TRBD1 (5 bases). V lost 4 bases and J 5 bases, leaving 16 bases between the germline ends. The CDR3 is 14 amino acids. Germline CDR1 is SGHKS and CDR2 is YYEKEE (reference sequence).

The rearrangement uses TRBV30 and TRBJ2-7; 9 nucleotides match TRBD1. Germline V lookup: CDR1 GTSNPN, CDR2 SVGIG (reference sequence). CDR3 length equals 15 residues. Trimming cost V 3 bases and J 4 bases; bases outside gene matches: 10. The CDR3 coding sequence is TGTGCCTGGAGAAAAGGACAGGGGAAACGGTACGAGCAGTACTTC. It encodes CAWRKGQGKRYEQYF.

This clone was detected only a few times. The V gene is TRBV5-4, the J gene TRBJ2-7; 11 nucleotides line up with TRBD2. CDR3 length equals 15 residues. Unmatched junction bases numbered 4, after V lost 3 bases and J lost 2 bases. Germline V CDR1 and CDR2: SGHNT, YYREEE (reference sequence). CDR3 protein: CASSSRGLAAYEQYF. DNA of the CDR3: TGTGCCAGCAGCTCCCGGGGACTAGCGGCCTACGAGCAGTACTTC.

This clone was seen only a few times. The V gene is TRBV11-3, the J gene TRBJ1-1; no firm D call. The CDR3 loop spans 13 amino acids. Trimming removed 6 bases from V and 3 bases from J, with 11 bases in between. Per the germline V gene, CDR1 is SGHNT and CDR2 is YENEEA. CDR3 protein: CASRPWRDTEAFF. CDR3 bases: TGTGCCAGCAGGCCTTGGAGAGACACTGAAGCTTTCTTT.

This clone occurred a few times. The genes are TRBV4-3 and TRBJ2-7, with D possibly TRBD2 on 5 matching bases. The V gene lost 0 bases and the J gene lost 3 bases, with 9 bases spanning the gap. The germline gives CDR1 LGHNA, CDR2 YSLEER. CDR3 length: 14 amino acids. The CDR3 DNA is TGCGCCAGCAGCCAAGATCGAGCGGTCTACGAGCAGTACTTC. This sequence encodes CASSQDRAVYEQYF.

The V gene is TRBV27, the J gene TRBJ2-2; no definite D call. The CDR3 loop spans 16 amino acids. Between the trimmed V and J ends, which lost 6 bases and 2 bases, there was a span of 16 bases. The germline V gene encodes CDR1 MNHEY and CDR2 SMNVEV (reference sequence). CDR3 coding DNA: TGTGCCAGCAGATCTAGGTCTGCGGCTAACACCGGGGAGCTGTTTTTT. This sequence encodes CASRSRSAANTGELFF.